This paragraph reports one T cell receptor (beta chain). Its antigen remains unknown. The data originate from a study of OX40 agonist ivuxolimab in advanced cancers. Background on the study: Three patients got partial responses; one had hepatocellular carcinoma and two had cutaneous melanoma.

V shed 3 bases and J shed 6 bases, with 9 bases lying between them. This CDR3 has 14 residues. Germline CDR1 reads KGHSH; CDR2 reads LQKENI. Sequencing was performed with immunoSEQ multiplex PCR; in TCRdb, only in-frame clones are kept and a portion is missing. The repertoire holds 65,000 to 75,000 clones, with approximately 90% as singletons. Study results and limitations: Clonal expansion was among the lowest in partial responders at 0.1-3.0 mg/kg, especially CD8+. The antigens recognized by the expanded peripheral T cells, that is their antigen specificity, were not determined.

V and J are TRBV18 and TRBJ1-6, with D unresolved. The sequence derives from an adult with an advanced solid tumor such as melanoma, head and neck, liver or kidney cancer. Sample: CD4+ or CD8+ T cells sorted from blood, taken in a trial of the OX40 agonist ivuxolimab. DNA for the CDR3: TGTGCCAGCTCACCGGGAAGAGGTAATTCACCCCTCCACTTT. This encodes CASSPGRGNSPLHF. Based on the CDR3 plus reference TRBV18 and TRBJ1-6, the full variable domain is NAGVMQNPRHLVRRRGQEARLRCSPMKGHSHVYWYRQLPEEGLKFMVYLQKENIIDESGMPKERFSAEFPKEGPSILRIQQVVRGDSAAYFCASSPGRGNSPLHFGNGTRLTVT.